The clone carrying this TCR beta chain was counted between two and nine times. Its specificity is unknown. The protocol was immunoSEQ multiplex PCR, while the TCRdb copy is restricted to in-frame clones and leaves out a portion. The sample records approximately 9,600 clones, approximately 80% being singletons. The entry originates in a study of follicular helper T cells after annual influenza vaccination. For the study at large: After each seasonal flu vaccination, blood came on days 0, 7 and 28.

This CDR3 contains 17 residues. Per the germline V gene, CDR1 is LGHNA and CDR2 is YSLEER. V lost 2 bases, J lost 4 bases, and 13 bases stayed unmatched. Points from the study as a whole: Successive annual vaccinations recalled a recurrent oligoclonal ICOS+CD38+ cTfh response with influenza-specific clonotypes.

Sample time point: 2014-2015 season, 7 days after vaccination. Subjects lived in the community and lacked influenza vaccine within the prior 6 months. Excluded were substance abuse, HIV/AIDS, active cancer, immunomodulatory drugs and active illness. The sequence came from an adult who received the influenza vaccine. The source was CXCR5- memory CD4+ T cells sorted from blood, collected 7 days after influenza vaccination. The rearrangement uses TRBV4-3 and TRBJ1-2; 7 bases are shared with TRBD1. In nucleotides, the CDR3 is TGCGCCAGCAGCCAACAACGGGAGGGGGCGCGGTCCTATGGCTACACCTTC. Residues: CASSQQREGARSYGYTF.